At least ten counts were recorded for the clone carrying this T cell receptor (beta chain). J gave up 7 bases and V 2 bases, and 5 bases lay outside the gene matches. CDR3 length equals 16 residues. Germline loops: CDR1 SGHTA, CDR2 FQGNSA. The protocol was immunoSEQ multiplex PCR, while the TCRdb copy is restricted to in-frame clones and leaves out a portion. The sample yields roughly 120,000 clones, roughly 75% seen once. These data belong to a study of blood T cell repertoires in COVID-19. Study context: Samples representing acute and convalescent COVID-19 were sourced from the United States, Italy and Spain.

The sample consisted of peripheral blood. This TCR was sampled from a human donor in a cohort sampled during active or convalescent COVID-19. This chain links TRBV7-2 with TRBJ2-2; 12 bases align to TRBD2. CDR3 sequence reads: CASSLRGLAGGGELFF. As DNA, the CDR3 is TGTGCCAGCAGCTTAAGGGGACTAGCGGGTGGCGGGGAGCTGTTTTTT.